The 23 T cell receptor beta chains below were found in one sample sequenced in a study of blood T cell repertoires in COVID-19. The table came from immunoSEQ multiplex PCR; TCRdb's copy has only in-frame clones and leaves some out. The sample has about 280,000 clones, about nine tenths seen once. Sequencing used peripheral blood. The receptors were gathered from a man aged 45-60 years with acute or convalescent COVID-19.

The chain uses TRBV18 and TRBJ1-1; TRBD1 aligns across 7 bases. This CDR3 comprises 15 residues. Germline V gene lookup returns CDR1 KGHSH and CDR2 LQKENI. The ends lost 6 bases at V and 1 base at J; junction bases unmatched: 8. The DNA for the CDR3 is TGTGCCAGCTCGCTCGGACAGGCAAGGAACACTGAAGCTTTCTTT. It codes for CASSLGQARNTEAFF.

This chain links TRBV7-3 with TRBJ2-7; 7 bases agree with TRBD2. CDR1 is SGHTA, CDR2 FQGTGA, per germline. V lost 4 bases, J lost 7 bases, and 10 bases stayed unmatched. The CDR3 loop spans 14 amino acids. The CDR3 here is CASSSRGGEGEQYF. CDR3 nucleotide sequence: TGTGCCAGCAGCTCGCGGGGCGGGGAGGGTGAGCAGTACTTC.

This chain's CDR3 is CASSFLGQGAENTIYF. The CDR3 coding sequence is TGTGCCAGCAGCTTCTTGGGACAGGGGGCGGAGAACACCATATATTTT. The chain uses TRBV13 and TRBJ1-3, with TRBD1 matching 12 bases. The CDR3 sequence is 16 residues long. Germline lookup yields CDR1 PRHDT and CDR2 FYEKMQ (reference sequence). Trimming at V came to 3 bases and at J to 7 bases, leaving 7 bases not matched to a gene. Based on the CDR3 plus reference TRBV13 and TRBJ1-3, the full variable domain is AAGVIQSPRHLIKEKRETATLKCYPIPRHDTVYWYQQGPGQDPQFLISFYEKMQSDKGSIPDRFSAQQFSDYHSELNMSSLELGDSALYFCASSFLGQGAENTIYFGEGSWLTVV.

The J gene is TRBJ2-3, the V gene TRBV3-1 (or the pseudogene TRBV3-2); 13 bases line up with TRBD2. The germline gives CDR1 LGHDT, CDR2 YNNKEL (reference sequence). The CDR3 consists of 17 residues. With V trimmed by 4 bases and J by 4 bases, 8 bases remained unmatched. In DNA form, the CDR3 reads TGTGCCAGCAGCCTTACTAGCGGGGGGGCCCTGGCAGATACGCAGTATTTT. Its translation is CASSLTSGGALADTQYF.

The chain employs TRBV20-1 and TRBJ1-5, with D possibly being TRBD1 (6 bases). CDR3 size: 12 residues. Per germline, CDR1 DFQATT and CDR2 SNEGSKA (reference sequence). V lost 3 bases and J lost 7, with 10 bases in between. The CDR3 nucleotides read TGCAGTGCTAGTCGGGGGGCCCAGCCCCAGCATTTT. It is translated as CSASRGAQPQHF.

The CDR3 loop is CASSYGQDSYEQYF. The CDR3 DNA reads TGTGCCAGCAGTTACGGTCAGGACAGCTACGAGCAGTACTTC. V and J are TRBV6-5 and TRBJ2-7; possibly TRBD1 for D (6 bases). CDR3 length equals 14 residues. Germline CDR1 MNHEY, CDR2 SVGAGI. V lost 2 bases to trimming and J lost 3 bases, with 11 bases between them.

This chain uses TRBV27 with TRBJ2-1; 12 nucleotides agree with TRBD2. The CDR3 is made up of 14 amino acids. V trimming: 6 bases; J trimming: 15 bases; junction bases outside the gene matches: 12. Germline V lookup: CDR1 MNHEY, CDR2 SMNVEV (reference sequence). DNA for the CDR3: TGTGCCAGCAGCTGGACTAGCGGGGCCCTACGGTTGTTCTTC. Encoded protein: CASSWTSGALRLFF.

The chain has TRBV3-1 (or the pseudogene TRBV3-2) and TRBJ1-2; 12 bases are shared with TRBD1. CDR1 is LGHDT and CDR2 is YNNKEL in the germline V gene (reference sequence). The CDR3 is made up of 14 amino acids. After removal of 6 bases from V and 2 bases from J, the junction contained 1 base not matched to a gene. As DNA, the CDR3 is TGTGCCAGCAGGGGGACAGGGGGCAACTATGGCTACACCTTC. Protein product: CASRGTGGNYGYTF.

The chain is built from TRBV30 and TRBJ1-3; D ambiguous. The CDR3 extends over 16 amino acids. Trimming removed 7 bases at V and 4 bases at J, with 23 bases between. Germline V gene data show CDR1 as GTSNPN and CDR2 as SVGIG (reference sequence). As DNA, the CDR3 is TGTGCCTTTAATCCAGGCCCCCTTTTCGCCGGAAACACCATATATTTT. It specifies CAFNPGPLFAGNTIYF.

The genes are TRBV2 and TRBJ1-6, with D maybe TRBD1 (6 bases). The CDR3 covers 16 residues. V gave up 5 bases and J gave up 9 bases, with 20 bases separating them. CDR1 is SNHLY and CDR2 is FYNNEI in the germline V gene. CDR3 in DNA: TGTGCCAGCAGTTCCGACAGGAGACGGTCCGGTTCACCCCTCCACTTT. Residues: CASSSDRRRSGSPLHF.

The chain has TRBV7-6 and TRBJ2-3; 9 bases match TRBD1. Germline trimming cut 4 bases from V and 2 bases from J; bases unmatched to any gene: 7. The CDR3 has 16 residues. CDR1 is SGHVS and CDR2 is FNYEAQ in the germline V gene. CDR3 amino acids: CASSSFGQGITDTQYF. The CDR3 nucleotides read TGTGCCAGCAGCTCATTCGGACAGGGGATCACAGATACGCAGTATTTT.

The rearrangement uses TRBV3-1 (or the pseudogene TRBV3-2) and TRBJ2-6; possibly TRBD1 for D (6 bases). This CDR3 spans 16 amino acids. CDR1 is LGHDT, CDR2 YNNKEL, per germline (reference sequence). V was pared by 3 bases and J by 3 bases, with 12 bases between. CDR3 sequence: CASSQGASGGANVLTF. CDR3 DNA sequence: TGTGCCAGCAGCCAGGGGGCCTCTGGTGGGGCCAACGTCCTGACTTTC.

The CDR3 DNA is TGTGCCAGCTCACCTCCCGGGGGGCATTTGGTAGCTTTCTTT. Translating gives CASSPPGGHLVAFF. The chain is built from TRBV18 and TRBJ1-1; weak D call: TRBD1 (6 bases). Per germline, CDR1 KGHSH and CDR2 LQKENI. The CDR3 totals 14 residues. Trimming took off 3 bases at V and 10 bases at J, with 18 bases between the two ends.

CDR3 in amino acids: CATSSVGGVQPQHF. CDR3 in DNA: TGTGCCACCAGCAGCGTCGGGGGAGTACAGCCCCAGCATTTT. The V call is TRBV15, the J call TRBJ1-5; D possibly corresponds to TRBD1 (5 bases). CDR3 length: 14 residues. The V end lost 3 bases, the J end lost 7 bases, and 13 bases lay between the germline ends. Germline-derived CDR1 and CDR2 are LNHNV and YYDKDF (reference sequence).

This sequence joins TRBV7-2 and TRBJ1-6; weak D call: TRBD1 (5 bases). The V gene's germline CDR1 is SGHTA and CDR2 FQGNSA. The CDR3 sequence is 14 residues long. Trimming stripped 1 base from V and 7 bases from J, with 8 bases between. Written as DNA, the CDR3 is TGTGCCAGCAGCTTAGACAGGTGGAATTCACCCCTCCACTTT. Its translation: CASSLDRWNSPLHF. Looking up the rest from reference TRBV7-2 and TRBJ1-6 gives the full variable domain: GAGVSQSPSNKVTEKGKDVELRCDPISGHTALYWYRQSLGQGLEFLIYFQGNSAPDKSGLPSDRFSAERTGGSVSTLTIQRTQQEDSAVYLCASSLDRWNSPLHFGNGTRLTVT.

The chain recombines TRBV18 with TRBJ1-4; 7 nucleotides align to TRBD1. The CDR3 totals 14 residues. V shed 4 bases, J shed 6 bases, and the junction held 5 bases outside the gene matches. Germline V gene sequence: CDR1 KGHSH, CDR2 LQKENI. The CDR3 sequence: CASSQRTGDEKLFF. The CDR3 region has the DNA TGTGCCAGCTCACAGCGGACAGGAGATGAAAAACTGTTTTTT.

The J gene is TRBJ1-1, the V gene TRBV6-4; D is ambiguous. There are 14 residues in the CDR3. V lost 7 bases and J 2 bases, leaving 14 bases between the germline ends. Germline V lookup: CDR1 MRHNA, CDR2 SNTAGT. CDR3 sequence reads: CASTAGLENTEAFF. The DNA for the CDR3 is TGTGCCAGCACTGCGGGTCTGGAAAACACTGAAGCTTTCTTT.

V and J are TRBV10-3 and TRBJ1-1; 8 nucleotides line up with TRBD1. After removal of 3 bases from V and 7 bases from J, the junction contained 7 bases not matched to a gene. Germline V gene lookup returns CDR1 ENHRY and CDR2 SYGVKD. This CDR3 region has 14 residues. The CDR3 sequence is CAISDRGRKDEAFF. CDR3 in DNA: TGTGCCATCAGTGACAGGGGGCGGAAGGATGAAGCTTTCTTT.

The V and J genes are TRBV2 and TRBJ2-1; TRBD2 matches 13 bases. This CDR3 contains 13 residues. Looked up from germline, CDR1 is SNHLY and CDR2 is FYNNEI. With 9 bases clipped from V and 10 bases from J, the junction kept 6 bases outside the gene matches. In DNA, the CDR3 is TGTGCCAGTACTGGACTAGCGGGGGAGGAGCAGTTCTTC. It yields the protein CASTGLAGEEQFF.

V gene TRBV11-2 combines with J gene TRBJ2-7; 7 bases are a match to TRBD1. The CDR3 is 16 residues long. Germline assignment: CDR1 SGHAT and CDR2 FQNNGV. The junction had 10 bases not matched to a gene; V was cut back by 5 bases and J by 0 bases. CDR3 sequence (DNA): TGTGCCAGCAGCGACAACGGACAGGCTGACTCCTACGAGCAGTACTTC. Its protein is CASSDNGQADSYEQYF.

The table lists this clone with a few counts. The rearrangement joins TRBV19 to TRBJ1-2; TRBD1 might be the D (5 bases). The V gene's germline CDR1 is LNHDA and CDR2 SQIVND (reference sequence). Between the trimmed V and J ends, which lost 5 bases and 7 bases, there was a span of 17 bases. The CDR3 is made up of 14 amino acids. The chain's CDR3 is CASSHRSKLTGYTF. CDR3 in DNA: TGTGCCAGTAGTCACAGGAGTAAATTGACTGGCTACACCTTC. The whole variable domain, remainder taken from reference TRBV19 and TRBJ1-2, is DGGITQSPKYLFRKEGQNVTLSCEQNLNHDAMYWYRQDPGQGLRLIYYSQIVNDFQKGDIAEGYSVSREKKESFPLTVTSAQKNPTAFYLCASSHRSKLTGYTFGSGTRLTVV.

The chain carries TRBV7-3 and TRBJ2-5, with D possibly matching TRBD2 (6 bases). Germline-derived CDR1 and CDR2 are SGHTA and FQGTGA. The CDR3 loop spans 14 amino acids. Trimming stripped 5 bases from V and 5 bases from J, with 15 bases between. Written as DNA, the CDR3 is TGTGCCAGCAGCGCGGCGGGGTGGCGGGAGACCCAGTACTTC. This translates into CASSAAGWRETQYF.

This clone has just a few counts. The chain has TRBV3-1 (or the pseudogene TRBV3-2) and TRBJ2-7, with D possibly matching TRBD1 (6 bases). The V end was cut by 1 base, the J end by 0 bases, with 10 bases between. CDR1 is LGHDT and CDR2 is YNNKEL in the germline V gene (reference sequence). This CDR3 spans 15 amino acids. The CDR3 DNA reads TGTGCCAGCAGCCAAGTAGGGACACCCTCCTACGAGCAGTACTTC. It yields the protein CASSQVGTPSYEQYF.